This T cell receptor beta chain was recorded in a study of blood T cell repertoires in COVID-19. Only in-frame clones appear in the TCRdb table, and some are missing; sequencing was by immunoSEQ multiplex PCR. This table holds some 400,000 clones, approximately 89% found once. Germline V gives CDR1 SGHAT, CDR2 FQNNGV. The ends lost 0 bases at V and 0 bases at J; junction bases unmatched: 4. The CDR3 runs to 17 residues. The specimen sequenced was PBMCs or T cells enriched from blood (not recorded which). This chain links TRBV11-2 with TRBJ2-1; 8 bases agree with TRBD2. The clonotype was recovered from a woman in her 30s who had recovered from COVID-19. The CDR3 spells CASSLDVAGSSYNEQFF. In DNA form, the CDR3 reads TGTGCCAGCAGCTTAGATGTAGCGGGGAGCTCCTACAATGAGCAGTTCTTC.